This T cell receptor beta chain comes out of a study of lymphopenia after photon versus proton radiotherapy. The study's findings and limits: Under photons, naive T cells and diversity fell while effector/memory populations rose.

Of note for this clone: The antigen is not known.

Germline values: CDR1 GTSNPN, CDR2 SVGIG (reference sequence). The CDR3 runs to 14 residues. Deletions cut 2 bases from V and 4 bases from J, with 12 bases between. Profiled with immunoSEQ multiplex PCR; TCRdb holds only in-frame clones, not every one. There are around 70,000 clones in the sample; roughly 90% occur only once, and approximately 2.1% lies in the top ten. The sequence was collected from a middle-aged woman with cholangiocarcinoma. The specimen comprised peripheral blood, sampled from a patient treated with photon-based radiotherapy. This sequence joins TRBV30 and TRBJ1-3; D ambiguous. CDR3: CAWSFGSRGNTIYF. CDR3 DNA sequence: TGTGCCTGGAGTTTCGGGAGTAGGGGAAACACCATATATTTT.